This TCR beta chain was identified during a study of blood T cell repertoires in COVID-19. Data came from immunoSEQ multiplex PCR; TCRdb stores just in-frame clones and leaves some out. The repertoire holds approximately 440,000 clones, with around 90% as singletons. The V end lost 6 bases, the J end lost 6 bases, and 7 bases lay between the germline ends. Germline lookup yields CDR1 MNHEY and CDR2 SVGAGI. This CDR3 has 11 residues. Those enrolled, adults aged 18 to 89 years, came from around 25 US areas. Two consecutive negative NP/OP PCR tests, clearance, or resolved symptoms defined Cohort 3 recovery.

The rearrangement links TRBV6-5 to TRBJ2-3; no firm D call. This receptor was taken from a man aged 18 to 29 who had recovered from COVID-19. Input material: PBMCs or T cells enriched from blood (not recorded which). The CDR3 protein is CASSTRDTQYF. The CDR3 DNA is TGTGCCAGCAGCACGAGGGATACGCAGTATTTT.